This T cell receptor beta chain was identified in a study of T cell responses to AZD1222 COVID-19 vaccine. Study details: Second doses were pooled across both intervals (about 4 or about 12 weeks). Findings and caveats of the study: Unmutated regions of variants are reportedly targeted by nearly half of spike-specific TCRs. Donors, mostly white British, included more females; clonal diversity was possibly underestimated.

Concerning this clone: Its specificity is unknown.

V lost 3 bases and J lost 6, with 11 bases in between. The germline V gene encodes CDR1 LNHDA and CDR2 SQIVND (reference sequence). This CDR3 contains 14 residues. Only in-frame clones appear in the TCRdb table, and some are missing; sequencing was by immunoSEQ multiplex PCR. The data show 97,000 or so clones, approximately 87% seen once. The sample consisted of peripheral blood, taken on day 0 of AZD1222 vaccination. The chain links TRBV19 to TRBJ2-2; D remains ambiguous. The TCR comes from an adult in good health. This CDR3 is CASSIRFGSGELFF. The CDR3 coding sequence is TGTGCCAGTAGTATCCGATTTGGCTCCGGGGAGCTGTTTTTT.